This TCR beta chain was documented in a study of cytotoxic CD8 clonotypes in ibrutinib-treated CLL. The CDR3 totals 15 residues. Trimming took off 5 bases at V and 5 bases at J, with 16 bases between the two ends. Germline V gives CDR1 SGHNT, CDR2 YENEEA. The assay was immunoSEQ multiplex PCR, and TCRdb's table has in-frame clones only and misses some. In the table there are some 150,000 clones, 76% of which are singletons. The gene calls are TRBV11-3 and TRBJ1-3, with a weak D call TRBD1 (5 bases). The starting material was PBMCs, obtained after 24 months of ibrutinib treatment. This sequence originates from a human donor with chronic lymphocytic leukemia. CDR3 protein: CASSQGAGPRNTIYF. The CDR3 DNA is TGTGCCAGCAGCCAAGGGGCAGGGCCTCGAAACACCATATATTTT.